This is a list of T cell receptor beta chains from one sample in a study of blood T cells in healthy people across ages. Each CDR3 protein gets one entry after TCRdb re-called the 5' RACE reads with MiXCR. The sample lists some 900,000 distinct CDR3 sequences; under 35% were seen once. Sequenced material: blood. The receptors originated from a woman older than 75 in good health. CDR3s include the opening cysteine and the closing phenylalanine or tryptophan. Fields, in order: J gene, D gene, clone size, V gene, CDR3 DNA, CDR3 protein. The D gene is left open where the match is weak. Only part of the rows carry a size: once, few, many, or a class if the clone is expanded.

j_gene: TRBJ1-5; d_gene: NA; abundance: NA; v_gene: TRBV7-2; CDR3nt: TGCGCCAGCAGCCCCGAGAGGGCGGGCAATCGGCCCCAGCATTTT; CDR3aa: CASSPERAGNRPQHF
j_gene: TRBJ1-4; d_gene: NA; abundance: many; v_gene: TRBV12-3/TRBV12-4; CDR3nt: TGTGCCAGCACCAAGGCGGGGAGCCCCCGGGGTGAAAAACTGTTTTTT; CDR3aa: CASTKAGSPRGEKLFF
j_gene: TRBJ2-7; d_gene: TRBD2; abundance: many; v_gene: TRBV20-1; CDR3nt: TGCAGTGCTCCCTGGCCGGGGGGGCCCTACGAGCAGTACTTC; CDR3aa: CSAPWPGGPYEQYF
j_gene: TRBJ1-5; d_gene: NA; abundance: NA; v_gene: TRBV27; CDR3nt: TGTGCCAGCAGTCCCCGGGGGGTCAGGCAGCCCCAGCATTTT; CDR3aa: CASSPRGVRQPQHF
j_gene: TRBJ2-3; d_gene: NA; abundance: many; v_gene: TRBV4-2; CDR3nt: TGTGCCAGCAGCCCATCTTATGGGATCCAGGGCACAGATACGCAGTATTTT; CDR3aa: CASSPSYGIQGTDTQYF
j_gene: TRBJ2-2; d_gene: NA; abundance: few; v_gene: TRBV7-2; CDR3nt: TGTGCCAGCAGCCCACTACAGCGTCGGACTACCGGGGAGCTGTTTTTT; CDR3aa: CASSPLQRRTTGELFF
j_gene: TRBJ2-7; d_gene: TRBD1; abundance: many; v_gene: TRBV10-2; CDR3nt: TGCGCCAGCAGCGGGACAGCTTTCTACGAGCAGTACTTC; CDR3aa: CASSGTAFYEQYF
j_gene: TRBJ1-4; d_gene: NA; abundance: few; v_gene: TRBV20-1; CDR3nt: TGCAGTGCTAGTACCCAGGGTGTAAGAAAACTGTTTTTT; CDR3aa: CSASTQGVRKLFF
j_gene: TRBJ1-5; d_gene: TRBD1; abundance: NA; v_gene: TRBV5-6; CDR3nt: TGTGCCAGCAGCTTGTGGGGACAGGGTGAGCCCCAGCATTTT; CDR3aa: CASSLWGQGEPQHF
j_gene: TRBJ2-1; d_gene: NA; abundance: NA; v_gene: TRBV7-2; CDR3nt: TGTGCCAGCAGCTTATTGTCGAGAAGCAATGAGCAGTTCTTC; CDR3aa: CASSLLSRSNEQFF
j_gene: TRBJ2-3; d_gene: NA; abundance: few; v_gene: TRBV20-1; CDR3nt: TGCAGTGCTAGAGCCAGGGTCTTGTCTACAGATACGCAGTATTTT; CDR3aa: CSARARVLSTDTQYF
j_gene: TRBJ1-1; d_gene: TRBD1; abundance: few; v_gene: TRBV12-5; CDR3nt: TGTGCTAGTGGACTCGGACAGGGACCGAACACTGAAGCTTTCTTT; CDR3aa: CASGLGQGPNTEAFF
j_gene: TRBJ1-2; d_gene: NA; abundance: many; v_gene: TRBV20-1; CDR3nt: TGCAGTGCTAGTAAAGACAGTCCTAACTATGGCTACACCTTC; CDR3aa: CSASKDSPNYGYTF
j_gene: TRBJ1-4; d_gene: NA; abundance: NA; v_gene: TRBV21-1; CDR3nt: TGTGCCAGCAGCAAAGCGCACCCAGAAAAACTGTTTTTT; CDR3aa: CASSKAHPEKLFF
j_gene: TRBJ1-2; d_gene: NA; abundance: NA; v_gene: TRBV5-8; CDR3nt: TGTGCCAGCAGCACGAGGGCCTATTCTGCGGGTGGCTACACCTTC; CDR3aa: CASSTRAYSAGGYTF
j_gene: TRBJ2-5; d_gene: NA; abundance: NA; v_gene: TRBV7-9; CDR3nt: TGTGCCAGCAGCTTAGCACCGCGGGGGCAAATAAGAGAGACCCAGTACTTC; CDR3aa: CASSLAPRGQIRETQYF
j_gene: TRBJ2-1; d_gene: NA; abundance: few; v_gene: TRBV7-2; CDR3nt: TGTGCCAGCAGCTTAGTATCTGCGGGTGGCCGGGACGTTAGTGGGCAGTTCTTC; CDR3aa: CASSLVSAGGRDVSGQFF
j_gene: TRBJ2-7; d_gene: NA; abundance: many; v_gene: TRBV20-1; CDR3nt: TGCAGTGCTAGAGGTGTGGAGATCTACGAGCAGTACTTC; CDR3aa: CSARGVEIYEQYF
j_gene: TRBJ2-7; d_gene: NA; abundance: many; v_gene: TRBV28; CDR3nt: TGTGCCAGCACCGGTCGGGCAGGAGGGTCCTACGAGCAGTACTTC; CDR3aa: CASTGRAGGSYEQYF
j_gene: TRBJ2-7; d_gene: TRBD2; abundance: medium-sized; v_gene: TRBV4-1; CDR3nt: TGCGCCAGCAGCCAATTAAGCGGGGGGGCCTACGAGCAGTACTTC; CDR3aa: CASSQLSGGAYEQYF
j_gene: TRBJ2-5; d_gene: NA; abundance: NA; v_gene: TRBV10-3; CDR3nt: TGTGCCATCAGTGCGATGTTACAGGGAGAGACCCAGTACTTC; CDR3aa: CAISAMLQGETQYF
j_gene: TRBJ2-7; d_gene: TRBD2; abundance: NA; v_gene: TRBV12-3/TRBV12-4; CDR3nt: TGTGCCAGCAGCCGGGACTATACCTACGAGCAGTACTTC; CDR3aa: CASSRDYTYEQYF
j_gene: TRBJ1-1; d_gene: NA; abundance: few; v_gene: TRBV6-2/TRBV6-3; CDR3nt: TGTGCCAGCAGTTACTCAGAGGAACGGAGAGCTTTCTTT; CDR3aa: CASSYSEERRAFF
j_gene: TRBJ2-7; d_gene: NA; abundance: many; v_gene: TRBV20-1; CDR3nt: TGCAGTGCTAGAAAAGGGGAGCACGAGCAGTACTTC; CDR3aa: CSARKGEHEQYF
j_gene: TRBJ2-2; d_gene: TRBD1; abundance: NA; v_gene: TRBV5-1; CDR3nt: TGCGCCAGCAGCCTACCGGGACAGGGGGCCGGGGAGCTGTTTTTT; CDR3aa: CASSLPGQGAGELFF
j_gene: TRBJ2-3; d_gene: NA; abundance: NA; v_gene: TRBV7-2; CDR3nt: TGTGCCAGCAGTCTAGCGCTGGACCCCCTCAACGGTGCGCAGTATTTT; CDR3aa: CASSLALDPLNGAQYF
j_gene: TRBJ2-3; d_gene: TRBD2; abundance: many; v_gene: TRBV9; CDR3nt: TGTGCCAGCAGCCCCACTAGCGGGGAAACAGATACGCAGTATTTT; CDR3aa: CASSPTSGETDTQYF
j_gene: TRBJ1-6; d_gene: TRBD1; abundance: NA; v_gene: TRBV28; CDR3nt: TGTGCCAGCAGTTTCAACAGGGGAGGGTCACCCCTCCACTTT; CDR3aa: CASSFNRGGSPLHF
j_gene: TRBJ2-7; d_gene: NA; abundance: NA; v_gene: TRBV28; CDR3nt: TGTGCCAGCAGCTTCCTAAACCGATCCTACGAGCAGTACTTC; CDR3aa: CASSFLNRSYEQYF
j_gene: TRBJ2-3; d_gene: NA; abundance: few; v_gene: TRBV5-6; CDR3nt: TGTGCCAGCAGCCTCTATAACAGGGTGGATACGCAGTATTTT; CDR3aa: CASSLYNRVDTQYF
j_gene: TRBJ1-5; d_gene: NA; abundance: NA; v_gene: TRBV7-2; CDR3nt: TGTGTCAGCAGCCAAGGGACATTTCGACAGCCCCAGCATTTT; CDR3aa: CVSSQGTFRQPQHF
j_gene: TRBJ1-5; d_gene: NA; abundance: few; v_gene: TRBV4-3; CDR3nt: TGCGCCAGCAGCCAAGAAGGAGGGCGCCAGCATTTT; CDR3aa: CASSQEGGRQHF
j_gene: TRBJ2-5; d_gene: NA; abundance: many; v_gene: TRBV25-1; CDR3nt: TGTGCCAGCAGTGAGGAAGCGACCCAGTACTTC; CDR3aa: CASSEEATQYF
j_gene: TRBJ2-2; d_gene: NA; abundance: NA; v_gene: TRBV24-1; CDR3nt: TGTGCCACCAGTGATTTGGGCGGTCCGAACACCGGGGAGCTGTTTTTT; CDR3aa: CATSDLGGPNTGELFF
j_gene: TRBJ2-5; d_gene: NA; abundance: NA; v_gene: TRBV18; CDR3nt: TGTGCCAGCTCACGCCAGCAGGGGAAAGAGACCCAGTACTTC; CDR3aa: CASSRQQGKETQYF
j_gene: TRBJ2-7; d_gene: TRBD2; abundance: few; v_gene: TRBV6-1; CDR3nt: TGTGCCAGCAGTGAGCGGGGGGGTGGGGACGAGCAGTACTTC; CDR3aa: CASSERGGGDEQYF
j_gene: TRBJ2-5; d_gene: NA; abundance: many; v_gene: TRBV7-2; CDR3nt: TGTGCCAGCAGTCCGGGACTGCCGACGGAGACCCAGTACTTC; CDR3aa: CASSPGLPTETQYF
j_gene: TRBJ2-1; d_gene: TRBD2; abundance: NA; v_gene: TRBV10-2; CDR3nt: TGCGCCAGCGCGACTGGGCTAGCGGGGGGTCTTTACAATGAGCAGTTCTTC; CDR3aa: CASATGLAGGLYNEQFF
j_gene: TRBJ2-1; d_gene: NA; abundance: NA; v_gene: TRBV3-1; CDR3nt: TGTGCCAGCAGCCAAGGTAGTATTAATGAGCAGTTCTTC; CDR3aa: CASSQGSINEQFF
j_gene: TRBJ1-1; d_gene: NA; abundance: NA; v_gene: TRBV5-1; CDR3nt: TGCGCCAGCAGCTTCGGGGTAGACACTGAAGCTTTCTTT; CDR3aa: CASSFGVDTEAFF
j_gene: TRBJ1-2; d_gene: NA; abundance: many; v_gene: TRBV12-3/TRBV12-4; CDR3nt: TGTGCCAGCAGCTGGGACAATACAGGCTACACCTTC; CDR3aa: CASSWDNTGYTF
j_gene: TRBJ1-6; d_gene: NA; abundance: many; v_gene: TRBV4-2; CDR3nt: TGTGCCAGCAGCCCAGACGGGGGGCCATGGGAGAGCTCCTATAATTCACCCCTCCACTTT; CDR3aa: CASSPDGGPWESSYNSPLHF
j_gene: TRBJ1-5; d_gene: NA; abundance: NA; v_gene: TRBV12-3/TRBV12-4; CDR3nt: TGTGCCAGCAGCCTGGCGGGGCAGAATAGCAATCAGCCCCAGCATTTT; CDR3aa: CASSLAGQNSNQPQHF
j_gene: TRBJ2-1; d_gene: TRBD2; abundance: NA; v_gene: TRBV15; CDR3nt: TGTGCCACCAGCTCCGGCTCTAGCGGGGCCGTTATCGCAAGGCAGTTCTTC; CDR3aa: CATSSGSSGAVIARQFF
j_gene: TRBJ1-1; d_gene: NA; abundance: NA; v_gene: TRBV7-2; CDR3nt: TGTGCCAGCAGCTTAGCGTCGGCAGTGAACACTGAAGCTTTCTTT; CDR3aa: CASSLASAVNTEAFF
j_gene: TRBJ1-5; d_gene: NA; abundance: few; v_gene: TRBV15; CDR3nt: TGTGCCACCAGCAGAGATTCCCAGAGGCTTCTAAGTAATCAGCCCCAGCATTTT; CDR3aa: CATSRDSQRLLSNQPQHF
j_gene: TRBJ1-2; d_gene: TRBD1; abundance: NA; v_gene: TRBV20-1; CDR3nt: TGCAGTGCTAGACCTCTAGACGGGACAGGGAACTATGGCTACACCTTC; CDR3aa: CSARPLDGTGNYGYTF
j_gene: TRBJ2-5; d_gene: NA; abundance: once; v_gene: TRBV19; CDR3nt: TGTGCCAGTAGTATGAGGAGAGGGACCCAGTACTTC; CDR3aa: CASSMRRGTQYF
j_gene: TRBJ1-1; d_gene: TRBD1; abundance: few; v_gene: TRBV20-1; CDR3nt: TGCAGTGCGAGGACAGGGGGGAATAGAGAAGCTTTCTTT; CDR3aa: CSARTGGNREAFF
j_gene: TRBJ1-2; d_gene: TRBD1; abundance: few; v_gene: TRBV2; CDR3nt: TGTGCCAGCACTGGGACAGTAACTAACTATGGCTACACCTTC; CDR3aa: CASTGTVTNYGYTF
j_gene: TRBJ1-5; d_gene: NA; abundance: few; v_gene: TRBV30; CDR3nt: TGTGCCTGGAGTCCCCCCAGGGGAAGGAACAATCAGCCCCAGCATTTT; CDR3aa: CAWSPPRGRNNQPQHF
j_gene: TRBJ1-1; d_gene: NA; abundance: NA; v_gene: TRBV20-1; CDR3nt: TGCAGTGCTAGCGAGGATATGGACACTGAAGCTTTCTTT; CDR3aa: CSASEDMDTEAFF
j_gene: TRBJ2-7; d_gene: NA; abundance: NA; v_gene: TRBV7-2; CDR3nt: TGTGCCAGCAGCCAACAGGGAGGGGGCCAGCTCTACGAGCAGTACTTC; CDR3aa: CASSQQGGGQLYEQYF
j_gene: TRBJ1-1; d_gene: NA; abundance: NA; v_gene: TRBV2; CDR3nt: TGTGCCAGCAATGGTCGTGCATTGGGCCCCGAAGCTTTCTTT; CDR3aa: CASNGRALGPEAFF
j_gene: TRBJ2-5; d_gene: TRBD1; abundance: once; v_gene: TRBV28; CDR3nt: TGTGCCAGCAGTTCCCGAGGGACAGGGCGTCAAGAGGCCCAGTACTTC; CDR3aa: CASSSRGTGRQEAQYF